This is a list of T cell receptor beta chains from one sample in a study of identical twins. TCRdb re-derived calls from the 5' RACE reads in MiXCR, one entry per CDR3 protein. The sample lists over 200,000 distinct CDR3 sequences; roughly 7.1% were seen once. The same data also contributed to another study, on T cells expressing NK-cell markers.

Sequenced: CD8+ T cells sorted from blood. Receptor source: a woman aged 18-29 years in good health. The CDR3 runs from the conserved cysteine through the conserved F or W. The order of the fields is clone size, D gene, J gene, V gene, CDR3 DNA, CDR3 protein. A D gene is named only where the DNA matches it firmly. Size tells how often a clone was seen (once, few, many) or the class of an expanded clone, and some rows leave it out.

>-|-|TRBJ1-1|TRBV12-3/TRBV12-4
TGTGCCAGCAGACTGTCAGACCTTGGGGCTTTCTTT
CASRLSDLGAFF
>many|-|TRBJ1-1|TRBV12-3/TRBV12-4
TGTGCCAGCGGACTTACGGGTGAAGCTTTCTTT
CASGLTGEAFF
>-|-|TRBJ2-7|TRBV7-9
TGTGCCAGCATCGCCACGTATCCCTACGAGCAGTACTTC
CASIATYPYEQYF
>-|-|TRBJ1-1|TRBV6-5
TGTGCCAGCAGTTACTTCAGCTCGCGGAGAAGTACTGAAGCTTTCTTT
CASSYFSSRRSTEAFF
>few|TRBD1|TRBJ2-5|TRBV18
TGTGCCAGCTCACCGGACAGGGCTCAAGAGACCCAGTACTTC
CASSPDRAQETQYF
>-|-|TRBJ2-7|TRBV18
TGTGCCAGCTCACCACCGGGGCGGGTAGCCTACGAGCAGTACTTC
CASSPPGRVAYEQYF
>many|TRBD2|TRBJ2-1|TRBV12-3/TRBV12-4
TGTGCCAGCAGTCCGGGGGGGCTATCGAATGAGCAGTTCTTC
CASSPGGLSNEQFF
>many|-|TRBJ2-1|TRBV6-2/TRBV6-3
TGTGCCAGCAGTTACTCCGCTACTTACAATGAGCAGTTCTTC
CASSYSATYNEQFF
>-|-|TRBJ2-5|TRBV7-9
TGTGCCAGCAGCTCTGACGATGAAGAGACCCAGTACTTC
CASSSDDEETQYF
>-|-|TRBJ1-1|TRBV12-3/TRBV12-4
TGTGCCAGCAGACCTGACAGGACCCTGCTGAACACTGAAGCTTTCTTT
CASRPDRTLLNTEAFF
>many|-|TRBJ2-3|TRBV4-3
TGCGCCAGCAGCCAAGCCCTCGCCAGGGGGGGGGCCACAGATACGCAGTATTTT
CASSQALARGGATDTQYF
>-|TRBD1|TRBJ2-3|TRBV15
TGTGCCACCAGCAGATCAGACAGGGAAACAGATACGCAGTATTTT
CATSRSDRETDTQYF
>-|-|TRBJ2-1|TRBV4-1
TGCGCCAGCAGCCAAGACAGGGTTTCGAGCTACAATGAGCAGTTCTTC
CASSQDRVSSYNEQFF
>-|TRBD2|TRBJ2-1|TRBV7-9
TGTGCCAGCAGCCAGGGACTAGCGGGGGAAGGGCAGTTCTTC
CASSQGLAGEGQFF
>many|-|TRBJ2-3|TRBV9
TGTGCCAGCAGCGGGGGAAGCGATAGCACAGATACGCAGTATTTT
CASSGGSDSTDTQYF
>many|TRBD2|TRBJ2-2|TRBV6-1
TGTGCCAGCAGTCAAGGGGCGGGAGCGTACACCGGGGAGCTGTTTTTT
CASSQGAGAYTGELFF
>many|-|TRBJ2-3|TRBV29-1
TGCAGCGTTGAAGATCGGCAGGGGATGGATACGCAGTATTTT
CSVEDRQGMDTQYF
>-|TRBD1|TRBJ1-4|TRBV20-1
TGCAGTGCCACCTCCTCCGGGACAGACTATGAAAAACTGTTTTTT
CSATSSGTDYEKLFF
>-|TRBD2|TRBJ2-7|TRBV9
TGTGCCAGCAGTCCTAGCGGGGGGCCTGGCTACGAGCAGTACTTC
CASSPSGGPGYEQYF
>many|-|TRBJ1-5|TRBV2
TGTGCCAGCAGGGACGGGGTTGGTCAGCCCCAGCATTTT
CASRDGVGQPQHF
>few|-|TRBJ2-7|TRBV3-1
TGTGCCAGCAGCCAAGTCCCCAGCTCCTACGAGCAGTACTTC
CASSQVPSSYEQYF
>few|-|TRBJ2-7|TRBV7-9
TGTGCCAGCAGCCAGGTCAGGGTCTACGAGCAGTACTTC
CASSQVRVYEQYF
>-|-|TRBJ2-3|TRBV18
TGTGCCAGCTCAACCGGCAGGGTAACCTTGAGGGACACAGATACGCAGTATTTT
CASSTGRVTLRDTDTQYF
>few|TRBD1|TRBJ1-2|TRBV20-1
TGCAGTGCAGCGGGGACAGGTGACGTTCGTGGCTACACCTTC
CSAAGTGDVRGYTF
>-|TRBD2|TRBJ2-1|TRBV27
TGTGCCAGCAGTTTAAGCGGGAGGTCCAACAATGAGCAGTTCTTC
CASSLSGRSNNEQFF